The T cell receptor beta chain described here comes from a study of blood T cell repertoires in COVID-19. Study details: Samples taken during acute and convalescent COVID-19 were collected in the United States, Italy and Spain. In each case, the material was cDNA or gDNA derived from T cells, B-cell-depleted T cells, or PBMCs.

Study processing details: Amplification from reference gene primers served as the basis for estimated nucleated cell counts. Profiled with immunoSEQ multiplex PCR; TCRdb holds only in-frame clones, not every one. The DNA gave D and trimming, while V, J and clone size come from that table. The data show about 150,000 clones, roughly 84% seen once. While infection was still active, Seattle patients were enrolled and then followed longitudinally. The CDR3 is 15 amino acids. The receptor was isolated from a woman between 55 and 75 years old with COVID-19, enrolled during active disease. The sample taken for sequencing was peripheral blood. The gene calls are TRBV21-1 and TRBJ1-2; TRBD1, the D gene given by the table, was not confirmed from the DNA. TRBV21-1 is labeled a pseudogene. The CDR3 is CASSKGQDGGYGYTF. In DNA, the CDR3 is TGTGCCAGCAGCAAGGGACAGGACGGGGGCTATGGCTACACCTTC.